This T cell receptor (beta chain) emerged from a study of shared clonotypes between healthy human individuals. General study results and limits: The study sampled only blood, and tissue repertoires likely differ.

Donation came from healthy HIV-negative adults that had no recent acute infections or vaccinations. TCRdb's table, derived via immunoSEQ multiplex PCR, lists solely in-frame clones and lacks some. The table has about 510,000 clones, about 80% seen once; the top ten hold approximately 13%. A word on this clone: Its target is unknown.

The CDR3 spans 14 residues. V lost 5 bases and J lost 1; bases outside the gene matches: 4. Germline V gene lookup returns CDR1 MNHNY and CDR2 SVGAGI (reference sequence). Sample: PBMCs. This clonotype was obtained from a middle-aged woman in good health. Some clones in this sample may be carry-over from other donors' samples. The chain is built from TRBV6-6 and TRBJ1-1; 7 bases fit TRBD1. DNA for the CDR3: TGTGCCAGCAGTCAAAGGACAGGGAACACTGAAGCTTTCTTT. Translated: CASSQRTGNTEAFF.